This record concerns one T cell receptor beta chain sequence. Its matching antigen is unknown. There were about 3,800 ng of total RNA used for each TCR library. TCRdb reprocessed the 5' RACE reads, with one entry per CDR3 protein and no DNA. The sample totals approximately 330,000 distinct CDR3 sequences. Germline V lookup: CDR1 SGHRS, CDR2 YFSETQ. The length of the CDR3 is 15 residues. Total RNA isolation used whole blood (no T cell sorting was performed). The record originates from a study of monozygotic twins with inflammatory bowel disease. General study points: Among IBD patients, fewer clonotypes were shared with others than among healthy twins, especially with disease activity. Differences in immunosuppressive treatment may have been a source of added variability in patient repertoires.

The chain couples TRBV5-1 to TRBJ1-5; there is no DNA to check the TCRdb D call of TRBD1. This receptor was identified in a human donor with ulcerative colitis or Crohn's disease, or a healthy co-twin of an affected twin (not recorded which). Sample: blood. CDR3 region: CASSRGGSSNQPQHF.